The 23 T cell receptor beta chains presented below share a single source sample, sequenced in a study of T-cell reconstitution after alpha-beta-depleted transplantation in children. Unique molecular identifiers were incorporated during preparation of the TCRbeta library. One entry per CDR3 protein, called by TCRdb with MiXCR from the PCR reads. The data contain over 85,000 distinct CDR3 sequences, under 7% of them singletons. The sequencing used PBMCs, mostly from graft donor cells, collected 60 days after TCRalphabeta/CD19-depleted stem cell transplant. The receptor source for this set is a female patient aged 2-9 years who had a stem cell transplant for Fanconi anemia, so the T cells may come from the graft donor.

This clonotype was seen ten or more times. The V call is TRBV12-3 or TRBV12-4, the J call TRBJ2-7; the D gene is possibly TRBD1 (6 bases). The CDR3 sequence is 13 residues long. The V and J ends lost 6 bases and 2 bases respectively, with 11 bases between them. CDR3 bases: TGTGCCAGCAGCCGAGGGGGACCCTACGAGCAGTACTTC. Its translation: CASSRGGPYEQYF.

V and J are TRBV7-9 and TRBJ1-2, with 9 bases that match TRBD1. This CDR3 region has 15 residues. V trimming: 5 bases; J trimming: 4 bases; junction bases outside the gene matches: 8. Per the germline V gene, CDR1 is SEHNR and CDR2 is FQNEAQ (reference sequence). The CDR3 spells CASSPETGGVYGYTF. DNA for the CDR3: TGTGCCAGCAGCCCCGAAACAGGGGGCGTCTATGGCTACACCTTC.

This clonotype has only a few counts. For the CDR3, the DNA is TGCAGCGTTTATATTCCGACAGGGCGGGGTAACACCATATATTTT. Its translation is CSVYIPTGRGNTIYF. The chain joins TRBV29-1 to TRBJ1-3; 7 bases line up with TRBD1. This CDR3 has 15 amino acids. From germline, CDR1 is SQVTM and CDR2 ANQGSEA. Germline trimming cut 5 bases from V and 7 bases from J; bases unmatched to any gene: 14.

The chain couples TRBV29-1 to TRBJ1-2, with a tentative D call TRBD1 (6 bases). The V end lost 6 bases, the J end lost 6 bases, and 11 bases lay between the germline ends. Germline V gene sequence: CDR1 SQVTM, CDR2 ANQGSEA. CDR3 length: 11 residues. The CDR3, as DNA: TGCAGCGTACAGGGAGGACATGGCTACACCTTC. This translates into CSVQGGHGYTF.

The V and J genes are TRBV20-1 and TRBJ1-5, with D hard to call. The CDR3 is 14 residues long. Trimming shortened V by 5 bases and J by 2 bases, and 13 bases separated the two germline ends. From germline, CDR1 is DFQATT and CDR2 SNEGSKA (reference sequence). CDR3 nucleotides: TGCAGTGCTCGGATCCCGCTGGGCAATCAGCCCCAGCATTTT. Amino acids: CSARIPLGNQPQHF.

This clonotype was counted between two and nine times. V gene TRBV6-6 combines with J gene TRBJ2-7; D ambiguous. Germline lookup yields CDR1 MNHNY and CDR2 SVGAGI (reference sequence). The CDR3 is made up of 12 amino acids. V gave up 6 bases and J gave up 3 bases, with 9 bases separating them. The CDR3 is CASSPSNYEQYF. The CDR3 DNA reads TGTGCCAGCAGCCCGAGTAACTACGAGCAGTACTTC.

CDR3 in amino acids: CASSLAQGQVAKNIQYF. DNA of the CDR3: TGTGCCAGCAGTTTAGCCCAAGGACAGGTAGCCAAAAACATTCAGTACTTC. This chain uses TRBV28 with TRBJ2-4, with TRBD1 matching over 7 bases. Trimming at V came to 2 bases and at J to 0 bases, leaving 7 bases not matched to a gene. The germline gives CDR1 MDHEN, CDR2 SYDVKM. The CDR3 loop spans 17 amino acids. The full variable domain, rest sourced from reference TRBV28 and TRBJ2-4, is DVKVTQSSRYLVKRTGEKVFLECVQDMDHENMFWYRQDPGLGLRLIYFSYDVKMKEKGDIPEGYSVSREKKERFSLILESASTNQTSMYLCASSLAQGQVAKNIQYFGAGTRLSVL.

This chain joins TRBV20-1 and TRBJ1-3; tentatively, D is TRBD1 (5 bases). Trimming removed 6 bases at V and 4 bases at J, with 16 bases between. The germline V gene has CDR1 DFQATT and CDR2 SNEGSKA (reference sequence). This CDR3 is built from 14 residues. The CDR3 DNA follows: TGCAGTGCGTCCCGAGGGGACTTAGGAAACACCATATATTTT. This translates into CSASRGDLGNTIYF.

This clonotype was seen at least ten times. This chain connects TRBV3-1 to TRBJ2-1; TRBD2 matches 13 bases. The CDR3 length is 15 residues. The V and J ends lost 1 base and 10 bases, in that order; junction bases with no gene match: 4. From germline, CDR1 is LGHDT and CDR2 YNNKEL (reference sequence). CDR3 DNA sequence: TGTGCCAGCAGCCAAGCGGGACTAGCGGGGAGAGAGCAGTTCTTC. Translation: CASSQAGLAGREQFF.

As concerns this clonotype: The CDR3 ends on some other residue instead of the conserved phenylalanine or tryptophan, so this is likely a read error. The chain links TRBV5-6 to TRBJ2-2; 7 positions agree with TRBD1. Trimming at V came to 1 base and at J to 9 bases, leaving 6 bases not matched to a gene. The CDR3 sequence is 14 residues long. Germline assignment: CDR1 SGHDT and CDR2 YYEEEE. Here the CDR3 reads CASSLKTRGRELFY. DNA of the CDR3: TGTGCCAGCAGCTTGAAGACGAGGGGGCGGGAGCTGTTTTAT.

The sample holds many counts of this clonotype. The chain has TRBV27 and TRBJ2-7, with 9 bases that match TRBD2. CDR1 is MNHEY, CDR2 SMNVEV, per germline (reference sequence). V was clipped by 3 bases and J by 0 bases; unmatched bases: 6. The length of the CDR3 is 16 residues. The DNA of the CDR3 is TGTGCCAGCAGTTTCGCGGGGGGGAGGAGCTCCTACGAGCAGTACTTC. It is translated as CASSFAGGRSSYEQYF.

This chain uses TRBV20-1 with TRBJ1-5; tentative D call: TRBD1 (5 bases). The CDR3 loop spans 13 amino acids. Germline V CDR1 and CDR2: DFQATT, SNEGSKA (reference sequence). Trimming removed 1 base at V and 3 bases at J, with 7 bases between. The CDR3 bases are TGCAGTGCTAGAGGTGGGGCCAATCAGCCCCAGCATTTT. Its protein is CSARGGANQPQHF.

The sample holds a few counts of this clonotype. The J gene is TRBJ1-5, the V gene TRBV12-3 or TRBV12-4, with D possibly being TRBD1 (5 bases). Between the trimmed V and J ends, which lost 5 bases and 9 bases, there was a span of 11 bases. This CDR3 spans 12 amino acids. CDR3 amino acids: CASSGTWRPQHF. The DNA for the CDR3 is TGTGCCAGCAGTGGGACTTGGAGGCCCCAGCATTTT.

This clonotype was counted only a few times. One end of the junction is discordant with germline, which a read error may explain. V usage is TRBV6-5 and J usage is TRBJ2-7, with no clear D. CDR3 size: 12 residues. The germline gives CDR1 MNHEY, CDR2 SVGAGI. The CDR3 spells CASSYSGSTLDF. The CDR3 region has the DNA TGTGCCAGCAGTTACTCGGGCAGCACGTTGGACTTC.

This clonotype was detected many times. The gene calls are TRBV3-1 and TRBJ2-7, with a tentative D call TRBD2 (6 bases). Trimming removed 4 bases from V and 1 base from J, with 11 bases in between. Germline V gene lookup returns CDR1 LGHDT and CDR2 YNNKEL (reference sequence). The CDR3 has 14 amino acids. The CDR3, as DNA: TGTGCCAGCAGCCCCCGGGACTGGTCCTACGAGCAGTACTTC. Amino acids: CASSPRDWSYEQYF.

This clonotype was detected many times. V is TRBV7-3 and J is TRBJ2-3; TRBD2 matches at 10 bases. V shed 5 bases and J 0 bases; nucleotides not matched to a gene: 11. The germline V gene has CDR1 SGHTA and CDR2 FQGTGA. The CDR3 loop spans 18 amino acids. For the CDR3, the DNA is TGTGCCAGCAGCCGCACCGGGACTAGCGATACTAGCACAGATACGCAGTATTTT. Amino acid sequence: CASSRTGTSDTSTDTQYF.

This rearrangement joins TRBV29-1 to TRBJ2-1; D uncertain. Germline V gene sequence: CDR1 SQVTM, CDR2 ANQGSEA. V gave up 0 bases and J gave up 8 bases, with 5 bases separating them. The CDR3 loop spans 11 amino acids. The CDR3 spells CSVEDFYEQFF. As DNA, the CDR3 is TGCAGCGTTGAAGATTTTTATGAGCAGTTCTTC.

The CDR3 DNA reads TGTGCCAGCGGCTCCAGGAGGGGGGAATATGAGCAGTTCTTC. This translates into CASGSRRGEYEQFF. The rearrangement links TRBV16 to TRBJ2-1; possibly TRBD1 or TRBD2 for D (6 bases each). The CDR3 has 14 residues. Germline CDR1 KGHSY, CDR2 FQNENV. Trimming left V 8 bases short and J 8 bases short, with 19 bases between.

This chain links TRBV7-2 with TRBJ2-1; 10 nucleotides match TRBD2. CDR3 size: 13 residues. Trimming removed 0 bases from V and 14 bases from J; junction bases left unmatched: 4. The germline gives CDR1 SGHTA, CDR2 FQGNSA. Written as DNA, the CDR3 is TGTGCCAGCAGCTTAGCAGGGCTAGCGGGGGAGTTCTTC. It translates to CASSLAGLAGEFF.

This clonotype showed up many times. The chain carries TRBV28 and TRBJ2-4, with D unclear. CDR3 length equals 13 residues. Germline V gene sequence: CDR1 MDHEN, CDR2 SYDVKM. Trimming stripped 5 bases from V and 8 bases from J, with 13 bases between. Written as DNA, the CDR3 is TGTGCCAGCAGTGTTGGGCTTCGTGACATTCAGTACTTC. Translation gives CASSVGLRDIQYF.

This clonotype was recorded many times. CDR3 sequence: CASSPYFGLAKNTDTQYF. The CDR3 DNA reads as TGTGCCAGCAGTCCCTATTTCGGACTAGCGAAAAACACAGATACGCAGTATTTT. The genes are TRBV6-2 or TRBV6-3 and TRBJ2-3; 9 positions agree with TRBD2. The CDR3 sequence is 18 residues long. Germline CDR1 is MNHEY and CDR2 is SVGEGT. The J segment lost 2 bases and the V segment lost 5 bases, leaving 14 bases of the junction unmatched.

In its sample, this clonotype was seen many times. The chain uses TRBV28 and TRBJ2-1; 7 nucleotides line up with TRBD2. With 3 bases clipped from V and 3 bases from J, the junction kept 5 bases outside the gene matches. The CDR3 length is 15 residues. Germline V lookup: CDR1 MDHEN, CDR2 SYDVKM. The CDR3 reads CASSLTREYYNEQFF. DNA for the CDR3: TGTGCCAGCAGTTTGACGCGGGAGTACTACAATGAGCAGTTCTTC.

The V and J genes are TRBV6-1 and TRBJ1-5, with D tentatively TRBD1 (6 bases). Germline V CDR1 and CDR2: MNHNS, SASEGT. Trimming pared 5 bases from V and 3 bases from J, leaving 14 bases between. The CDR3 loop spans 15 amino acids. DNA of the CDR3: TGTGCCAGCAGTCGCCAGGGGAACTTCAATCAGCCCCAGCATTTT. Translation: CASSRQGNFNQPQHF.